The 20 T cell receptor beta chains below all came from one sample that was sequenced in a study of tumor and adjacent non-tumor tissue in lung cancer. A modified ARM-PCR protocol with three rounds of nested PCR amplified TCRbeta. TCRdb fed the multiplex PCR reads into MiXCR, producing one record per CDR3 protein. The sample yields 65,000 to 95,000 distinct CDR3 sequences, around two thirds seen once. RNA was extracted from bulk tissue without any cell sorting. Material: lung tumor tissue. The receptors stem from a woman in her 70s with non-small cell lung cancer.

This clonotype was seen a few times. This chain links TRBV28 with TRBJ2-5; 9 nucleotides align to TRBD2. V shed 3 bases and J 7 bases; nucleotides not matched to a gene: 9. The CDR3 loop spans 15 amino acids. The V gene's germline CDR1 is MDHEN and CDR2 SYDVKM. The CDR3 protein is CASSLRREGLGTQYF. The CDR3 DNA reads TGTGCCAGCAGTTTGCGGCGGGAGGGCCTCGGGACCCAGTACTTC.

This clonotype is a singleton in its sample. The chain uses TRBV6-5 and TRBJ2-7; possibly TRBD2 for D (7 bases). V shed 6 bases and J shed 12 bases, with 33 bases lying between them. Germline-derived CDR1 and CDR2 are MNHEY and SVGAGI. The CDR3 is made up of 17 amino acids. The CDR3, as DNA: TGTGCCAGCAGAGCTAGCGGCTGGTATACAGGGTCCTACGAGTGGTACTTC. Its translation: CASRASGWYTGSYEWYF.

By share of the sample, this clonotype is medium-sized (0.01 to 0.1%). J is TRBJ1-2 and V is TRBV4-1; D is ambiguous. The CDR3 spans 13 residues. Germline V lookup: CDR1 MGHRA, CDR2 YSYEKL. Trimming stripped 0 bases from V and 5 bases from J, with 7 bases between. As DNA, the CDR3 is TGCGCCAGCAGCCAAGAGGGCAGGTATGGCTACACCTTC. Translated, it gives CASSQEGRYGYTF.

In regard to this clonotype: A much larger clone lies a single base off, so this may be a read error. CDR3 sequence: CASSQDHQETQYF. The DNA for the CDR3 is TGTGCCAGCAGCCAAGACCACCAAGAGACCCAGTACTTC. J is TRBJ2-5 and V is TRBV14; D call uncertain. The V and J ends lost 0 bases and 0 bases respectively, with 2 bases between them. Looked up from germline, CDR1 is SGHDN and CDR2 is FVKESK. The CDR3 length is 13 residues.

Concerning this clonotype: One junction end disagrees with the germline gene, perhaps due to a read error. The chain uses TRBV10-2 and TRBJ2-4, with 10 bases aligning to TRBD2. This CDR3 comprises 16 residues. CDR1 is WSHSY, CDR2 SAAADI, per germline. DNA for the CDR3: TGCGCCAGCAGTGATGAACTAGCGGGGCACAAAAACAATCAGTATTTC. Translation: CASSDELAGHKNNQYF.

As regards this clonotype: An end of the junction differs from the germline gene, which may be a read error. The V gene is TRBV7-9, the J gene TRBJ2-7; 8 bases agree with TRBD1. Germline V gives CDR1 SEHNR, CDR2 FQNEAQ (reference sequence). This CDR3 spans 17 amino acids. The CDR3 DNA reads as TGCGCCAGCAGCCGCTGGACAGGGCAGGGGCTGACCTTCGAGCAGTACTTC. Protein product: CASSRWTGQGLTFEQYF.

With regard to this clonotype: A much larger clone lies a single base off, so this may be a read error. The chain recombines TRBV24-1 with TRBJ2-5; D perhaps matches TRBD2 (6 bases). Germline V gives CDR1 KGHDR, CDR2 SFDVKD. Trimming removed 9 bases at V and 4 bases at J, with 20 bases between. CDR3 length: 15 amino acids. CDR3 nucleotide sequence: TGTGCCACCTGTGCCCTGGGGGGATCGAGAGAGACCCAGTACTTC. Amino acid sequence: CATCALGGSRETQYF.

The chain combines TRBV6-1 with TRBJ2-2, with a tentative D call TRBD2 (5 bases). Germline V gives CDR1 MNHNS, CDR2 SASEGT. The CDR3 is made up of 16 amino acids. The CDR3 sequence: CTNSEDLRARAGELFF. The CDR3 region has the DNA TGTACCAATAGTGAAGACTTGAGGGCAAGGGCCGGGGAGCTGTTTTTT.

For this clonotype: A much larger clone is a single base away; this may be a read error. The V call is TRBV20-1, the J call TRBJ1-2; 8 positions agree with TRBD1. Germline values: CDR1 DFQATT, CDR2 SNEGSKA (reference sequence). CDR3 length equals 13 residues. J was trimmed by 3 bases and V by 7 bases; bases with no gene match: 7. CDR3 residues: CSVRQGTYYGYTF. CDR3 coding DNA: TGCAGTGTCAGACAGGGGACGTACTATGGCTACACCTTC.

Of note for this clonotype: A much bigger clone sits one base away, suggesting this may be a read error. This CDR3 is missing its conserved last phenylalanine or tryptophan, likely due to a read error. The chain uses TRBV11-2 and TRBJ1-2, with no clear D. CDR3 length: 14 amino acids. Trimming stripped 1 base from V and 4 bases from J, with 10 bases between. The germline CDR1 and CDR2 sequences are SGHAT and FQNNGV. The CDR3 spells CASSLVLGGYGYTI. For the CDR3, the DNA is TGTGCCAGCAGCTTAGTTTTGGGCGGCTATGGCTACACCATC.

Regarding this clonotype: The conserved final phenylalanine or tryptophan is absent from the CDR3, which likely points to a read error. The limits of the CDR3 on the DNA are not certain, so only TCRdb's listed CDR3 is given. The V and J genes are TRBV10-1 and TRBJ1-1; the table's D call, TRBD1, has no DNA check behind it. The CDR3 comprises 13 residues, both ends counted. Germline-derived CDR1 and CDR2 are WNHNN and SYGVQD (reference sequence). CDR3 in amino acids: CASSATRGTEASS.

Of note for this clonotype: A much larger clone lies a single base off, so this may be a read error. The gene calls are TRBV30 and TRBJ1-1; 7 nucleotides line up with TRBD1. Germline CDR1 is GTSNPN and CDR2 is SVGIG (reference sequence). The CDR3 loop spans 11 amino acids. The CDR3 DNA sequence: TGTGTCTGGAGGACAGGCACTGAAGCTTTCTTT. Translation gives CVWRTGTEAFF.

About this clonotype: A junction end diverges from the germline sequence, so it may reflect a read error. The chain employs TRBV12-3 or TRBV12-4 and TRBJ2-7, with TRBD2 as a possible D gene (5 bases). The CDR3 sequence is 13 residues long. CDR3: CASSVSPTYEQYF. For the CDR3, the DNA is TGTGCCAGTAGCGTCAGTCCCACCTACGAGCAGTATTTC.

The chain recombines TRBV12-3 or TRBV12-4 with TRBJ1-1; a possible D gene is TRBD1 (6 bases). CDR3 length: 14 residues. CDR3 residues: CISSQTGTDTEAFF. The CDR3, as DNA: TGTATCAGCAGCCAAACAGGGACGGACACTGAAGCTTTCTTT.

At least ten counts were recorded for this clonotype. J is TRBJ2-3 and V is TRBV12-3 or TRBV12-4; D remains ambiguous. Deletions cut 2 bases from V and 1 base from J, with 16 bases between. This CDR3 has 17 residues. The CDR3 spells CASSLSGFSAGTDTQYF. The CDR3 nucleotides are TGTGCCAGCAGTTTAAGTGGCTTTTCTGCCGGCACAGATACGCAGTATTTT.

This clonotype ranks as medium-sized. The rearrangement links TRBV12-3 or TRBV12-4 to TRBJ2-3; D is ambiguous. This CDR3 is built from 14 residues. V was clipped by 8 bases and J by 0 bases, with 12 bases between them. The CDR3 sequence: CASGNSASTDTQYF. CDR3 nucleotides: TGTGCCAGCGGCAATTCGGCTAGCACAGATACGCAGTATTTT.

As regards this clonotype: The germline gene is not matched at one end of the junction; a read error may be the cause. This chain connects TRBV7-8 to TRBJ2-5; unclear D gene. Germline-derived CDR1 and CDR2 are SGHVS and FQNEAQ. CDR3 length equals 13 residues. CDR3 protein: CAGTLRIQEAQYF. The CDR3 region has the DNA TGTGCCGGCACCCTGAGAATCCAAGAGGCCCAGTACTTT.

This clonotype was observed a single time. This may come from a read error, since a much larger clone is one base off. The V call is TRBV20-1, the J call TRBJ1-1; weak D call: TRBD1 (5 bases). The CDR3 is 11 amino acids. The germline V gene has CDR1 DFQATT and CDR2 SNEGSKA (reference sequence). The CDR3 DNA follows: TGCAGCTCCCTAGGACAAGTTGGAGCTTTCTTT. It codes for CSSLGQVGAFF.

With respect to this clonotype: At one end, the junction sequence differs from germline, possibly due to a read error. CDR3 loop: CSVERWGRRETQYF. The DNA of the CDR3 is TGTAGCGTTGAACGATGGGGGAGAAGGGAGACCCAGTACTTC. This chain uses TRBV29-1 with TRBJ2-5; possibly TRBD1 or TRBD2 for D (5 bases each). Looked up from germline, CDR1 is SQVTM and CDR2 is ANQGSEA. There are 14 residues in the CDR3.

On this clonotype: The conserved phenylalanine or tryptophan is not found at the CDR3 terminus, so this likely reflects a read error. The chain combines TRBV4-1 with TRBJ2-2; 10 bases map to TRBD2. The CDR3 covers 20 residues. The germline gives CDR1 MGHRA, CDR2 YSYEKL. V lost 0 bases to trimming and J lost 1 base; unmatched junction nucleotides: 11. CDR3 in amino acids: CASSQEGSGRGVGNTGELFR. CDR3 DNA: TGCGCCAGCAGCCAAGAGGGCAGCGGGAGGGGTGTAGGGAACACCGGGGAGCTGTTTCGT.